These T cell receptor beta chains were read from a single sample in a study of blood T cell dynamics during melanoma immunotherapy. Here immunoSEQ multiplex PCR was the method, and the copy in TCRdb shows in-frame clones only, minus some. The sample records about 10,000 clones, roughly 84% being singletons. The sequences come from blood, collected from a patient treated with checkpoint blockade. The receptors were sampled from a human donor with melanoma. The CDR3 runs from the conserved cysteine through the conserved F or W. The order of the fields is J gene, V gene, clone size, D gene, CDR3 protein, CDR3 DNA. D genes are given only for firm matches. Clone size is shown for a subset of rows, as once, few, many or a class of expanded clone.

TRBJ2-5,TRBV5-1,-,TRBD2,CASSKLSGAQETQYF,TGCGCCAGCAGCAAACTGAGCGGGGCACAAGAGACCCAGTACTTC
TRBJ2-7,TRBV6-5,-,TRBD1,CASSDGTAPYEQYF,TGTGCCAGCAGTGACGGGACAGCTCCCTACGAGCAGTACTTC
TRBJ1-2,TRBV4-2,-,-,CASSPRSGGRNYGYTF,TGTGCCAGCAGCCCAAGGTCGGGTGGAAGGAACTATGGCTACACCTTC
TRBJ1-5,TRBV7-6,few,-,CASSLEVQFGQPQHF,TGTGCCAGCAGCTTAGAGGTCCAATTCGGTCAGCCCCAGCATTTT
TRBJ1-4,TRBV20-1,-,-,CSVPIGEKLFF,TGCAGTGTTCCCATTGGGGAAAAACTGTTTTTT
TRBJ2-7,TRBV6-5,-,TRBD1,CASRDRGFYEQYF,TGTGCCAGCAGGGACAGGGGATTCTACGAGCAGTACTTC
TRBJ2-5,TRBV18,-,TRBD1,CASSPRPDRTPETQYF,TGTGCCAGCTCACCACGTCCGGACAGGACGCCGGAGACCCAGTACTTC
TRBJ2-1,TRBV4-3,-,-,CASSQGRENEQFF,TGCGCCAGCAGCCAAGGAAGGGAGAATGAGCAGTTCTTC
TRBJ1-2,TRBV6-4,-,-,CASSDSGYTF,TGTGCCAGCAGTGACTCGGGCTACACCTTC
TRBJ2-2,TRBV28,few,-,CASSDIPSGRNTGELFF,TGTGCCAGCAGTGATATTCCCTCGGGTAGGAACACCGGGGAGCTGTTTTTT
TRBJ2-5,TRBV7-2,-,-,CASSRGLPQETQYF,TGTGCCAGCAGCCGCGGGTTACCGCAAGAGACCCAGTACTTC
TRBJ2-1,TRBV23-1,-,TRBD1,CASSHRDRGPDRCNEQFF,TGCGCCAGCAGTCACCGGGACAGGGGTCCCGACCGCTGCAATGAGCAGTTCTTC
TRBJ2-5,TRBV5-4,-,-,CASSLGGEATQYF,TGTGCCAGCAGCTTGGGGGGGGAGGCGACCCAGTACTTC
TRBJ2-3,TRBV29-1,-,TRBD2,CSVRTSGGTDTQYF,TGCAGCGTTCGGACTAGCGGGGGCACAGATACGCAGTATTTT
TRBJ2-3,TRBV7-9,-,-,CASSLEERGDTQYF,TGTGCCAGCAGCCTGGAGGAGCGCGGGGATACGCAGTATTTT
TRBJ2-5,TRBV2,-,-,CASTKQETQYF,TGTGCCAGCACGAAGCAAGAGACCCAGTACTTC
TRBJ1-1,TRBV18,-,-,CASSPWSGLGTEAFF,TGTGCCAGCTCACCATGGTCAGGGCTGGGCACTGAAGCTTTCTTT
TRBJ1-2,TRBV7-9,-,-,CASSLDVGDGYTF,TGTGCCAGCAGCTTAGACGTCGGAGATGGCTACACCTTC